Following are 20 T cell receptor beta chains from one sample sequenced in a study of T cell responses to AZD1222 COVID-19 vaccine. Clones were sequenced by immunoSEQ multiplex PCR, and TCRdb holds only the in-frame ones, with some missing. The data contain approximately 82,000 clones, 85% to 95% of them singletons. Specimen: peripheral blood, collected on day 0 of AZD1222 vaccination. The receptors stem from an adult in good health.

The chain joins TRBV27 to TRBJ2-7, with 9 nucleotides matching TRBD1. V trimming: 2 bases; J trimming: 5 bases; junction bases outside the gene matches: 7. Per germline, CDR1 MNHEY and CDR2 SMNVEV (reference sequence). The CDR3 length is 15 residues. The CDR3 region has the DNA TGTGCCAGCAGTTTACGACGGGACAGGGTCCACGAGCAGTACTTC. Translated: CASSLRRDRVHEQYF.

CDR3: CASSQDEAAGGRQETQYF. CDR3 in DNA: TGTGCCAGCAGCCAAGATGAGGCAGCGGGGGGGCGCCAAGAGACCCAGTACTTC. J is TRBJ2-5 and V is TRBV4-2, with TRBD2 matching over 10 bases. This CDR3 is built from 18 residues. Germline assignment: CDR1 LGHNA and CDR2 YNFKEQ. V was clipped by 0 bases and J by 1 base; unmatched bases: 8.

The chain uses TRBV19 and TRBJ1-5; no clear D gene. This CDR3 region has 15 residues. Trimming left V 4 bases short and J 0 bases short, with 10 bases between. CDR1 is LNHDA and CDR2 is SQIVND in the germline V gene (reference sequence). The CDR3 nucleotides read TGTGCCAGTAGTAATATGGGCACTAGCAATCAGCCCCAGCATTTT. Residues: CASSNMGTSNQPQHF.

CDR3 coding DNA: TGTGCCAGTAGTATGCGGGGGTACACCGGGGAGCTGTTTTTT. Protein: CASSMRGYTGELFF. The chain joins TRBV19 to TRBJ2-2, with 7 bases fitting TRBD2. J gave up 3 bases and V 3 bases, and 1 base lay outside the gene matches. Germline V gene sequence: CDR1 LNHDA, CDR2 SQIVND (reference sequence). This CDR3 contains 14 residues. Full variable domain (rest looked up from reference TRBV19 and TRBJ2-2): DGGITQSPKYLFRKEGQNVTLSCEQNLNHDAMYWYRQDPGQGLRLIYYSQIVNDFQKGDIAEGYSVSREKKESFPLTVTSAQKNPTAFYLCASSMRGYTGELFFGEGSRLTVL.

This chain connects TRBV23-1 to TRBJ1-5; 7 positions match TRBD1. TRBV23-1 belongs to the ORF category, with a function that is uncertain. J gave up 7 bases and V 7 bases, and 10 bases lay outside the gene matches. This CDR3 region has 14 residues. CDR3 region: CASKNHRGGQPQHF. CDR3 DNA: TGCGCCAGCAAAAACCACAGGGGTGGACAGCCCCAGCATTTT.

This chain links TRBV11-1 with TRBJ2-1, with unresolved D. Trimming left V 5 bases short and J 9 bases short, with 17 bases between. The CDR3 covers 14 residues. Germline values: CDR1 SGHAT, CDR2 FQDESV (reference sequence). The DNA for the CDR3 is TGTGCCAGCAGCCCCCCACGCAGAAGGGCTGAGCAGTTCTTC. This gives the protein CASSPPRRRAEQFF. The full variable domain, in which reference TRBV11-1 and TRBJ2-1 provide the parts outside the CDR3, is EAEVAQSPRYKITEKSQAVAFWCDPISGHATLYWYRQILGQGPELLVQFQDESVVDDSQLPKDRFSAERLKGVDSTLKIQPAELGDSAMYLCASSPPRRRAEQFFGPGTRLTVL.

The chain joins TRBV10-3 to TRBJ1-2; TRBD1 matches 12 bases. Trimming took 5 bases from V and 10 from J; bases not matched to a gene: 11. The germline CDR1 and CDR2 sequences are ENHRY and SYGVKD. The CDR3 sequence is 15 residues long. This CDR3 reads CAISPGTGGGSSYTF. The CDR3 nucleotides read TGTGCCATCAGTCCCGGGACAGGGGGCGGTTCATCCTACACCTTC.

This clone was seen a handful of times. DNA for the CDR3: TGTGCCAGCAGTATTGGGACGGTGAATTCACCCCTCCACTTT. Translation gives CASSIGTVNSPLHF. J is TRBJ1-6 and V is TRBV28; TRBD1 might be the D (5 bases). Germline values: CDR1 MDHEN, CDR2 SYDVKM. Trimming removed 5 bases from V and 7 bases from J, with 12 bases in between. The CDR3 is made up of 14 amino acids.

CDR3 bases: TGTGCCAGCAGGGATCGGGATAGCCTTTGGCCCCTCCACTTT. Translated, it gives CASRDRDSLWPLHF. This chain links TRBV27 with TRBJ1-6; D remains ambiguous. This CDR3 comprises 14 residues. V was shortened by 6 bases and J by 13 bases, with 19 bases between the two germline ends. CDR1 and CDR2 (germline): MNHEY, SMNVEV (reference sequence).

This rearrangement joins TRBV19 to TRBJ1-4; maybe TRBD1 (6 bases). This CDR3 comprises 16 residues. Germline assignment: CDR1 LNHDA and CDR2 SQIVND (reference sequence). Trimming cost V 7 bases and J 8 bases, with 23 bases left between them. The CDR3 loop is CASTSDGTRAYEKLFF. The CDR3 DNA reads as TGTGCCAGTACCTCGGACGGGACAAGGGCCTACGAAAAACTGTTTTTT.

This clone was found once. The junction differs from germline at one of its ends, possibly a read error. V gene TRBV4-1 combines with J gene TRBJ2-5, with 10 bases lining up with TRBD2. The CDR3 runs 14 residues. Germline assignment: CDR1 MGHRA and CDR2 YSYEKL. Here the CDR3 DNA reads TGCGCCAGCAAGGCTAGCGGGGGACCAGAGGCCCAGTACTTC. It translates to CASKASGGPEAQYF.

The rearrangement uses TRBV3-1 (or the pseudogene TRBV3-2) and TRBJ2-4, with TRBD1 matching over 8 bases. The CDR3 has 16 residues. J lost 0 bases, V lost 9 bases, and 10 bases had no gene match. The germline V gene has CDR1 LGHDT and CDR2 YNNKEL (reference sequence). This CDR3 is CASVGRQGLAKNIQYF. CDR3 bases: TGTGCCAGTGTTGGGAGACAGGGGCTAGCCAAAAACATTCAGTACTTC.

The gene calls are TRBV2 and TRBJ1-4; D possibly corresponds to TRBD1 (6 bases). Germline CDR1 SNHLY, CDR2 FYNNEI. Trimming stripped 3 bases from V and 7 bases from J, with 12 bases between. CDR3 length equals 14 residues. The DNA for the CDR3 is TGTGCCAGCAGTGACAACAGGGTTGGTGAAAAACTGTTTTTT. It translates to CASSDNRVGEKLFF.

The DNA of the CDR3 is TGTGCCAGCAGCCCAGGGGGGTTCGGGGAGCTGTTTTTT. Translated: CASSPGGFGELFF. This chain connects TRBV28 to TRBJ2-2; the D gene is possibly TRBD1 (7 bases). Trimming removed 6 bases at V and 7 bases at J, with 12 bases between. CDR1 and CDR2 (germline): MDHEN, SYDVKM. The CDR3 is 13 residues long.

The chain couples TRBV28 to TRBJ1-1; a possible D gene is TRBD1 (5 bases). The V and J ends lost 5 bases and 1 base respectively, with 11 bases between them. This CDR3 is built from 14 residues. CDR1 is MDHEN and CDR2 is SYDVKM in the germline V gene. The CDR3 here is CASSLLTGNTEAFF. The CDR3 DNA sequence: TGTGCCAGCAGTCTCCTCACAGGGAACACTGAAGCTTTCTTT.

J is TRBJ2-1 and V is TRBV5-1; D might be TRBD1 (5 bases). This CDR3 comprises 15 residues. V was clipped by 3 bases and J by 7 bases, with 17 bases between them. The germline V gene has CDR1 SGHRS and CDR2 YFSETQ. The DNA for the CDR3 is TGCGCCAGCAGCTCCCTCCCAGGGATCGTTAATGAGCAGTTCTTC. Protein sequence: CASSSLPGIVNEQFF.

The chain uses TRBV7-2 and TRBJ1-3; no clear D. The CDR3 is made up of 16 amino acids. V was pared by 1 base and J by 0 bases, with 10 bases between. Germline V gene lookup returns CDR1 SGHTA and CDR2 FQGNSA. CDR3 residues: CASSLVPGYSGNTIYF. CDR3 in DNA: TGTGCCAGCAGCTTAGTCCCGGGGTACTCTGGAAACACCATATATTTT. The full variable domain, with the rest looked up from reference TRBV7-2 and TRBJ1-3, is GAGVSQSPSNKVTEKGKDVELRCDPISGHTALYWYRQSLGQGLEFLIYFQGNSAPDKSGLPSDRFSAERTGGSVSTLTIQRTQQEDSAVYLCASSLVPGYSGNTIYFGEGSWLTVV.

This chain links TRBV19 with TRBJ2-1, with D possibly TRBD1 on 6 matching bases. V was clipped by 4 bases and J by 3 bases, with 16 bases between them. The V gene's germline CDR1 is LNHDA and CDR2 SQIVND (reference sequence). The CDR3 is 16 residues long. The CDR3 DNA follows: TGTGCCAGTAGTACCCTAACAGGGAAGTTCTACAATGAGCAGTTCTTC. This translates into CASSTLTGKFYNEQFF.

V and J are TRBV18 and TRBJ1-1; 7 bases line up with TRBD1. V trimming: 4 bases; J trimming: 5 bases; junction bases outside the gene matches: 4. Germline CDR1 KGHSH, CDR2 LQKENI. This CDR3 has 13 residues. This CDR3 reads CASSLTGETEAFF. The CDR3 region has the DNA TGTGCCAGCTCACTCACAGGGGAAACTGAAGCTTTCTTT.

A note on this clone: Other DNA sequences of this sample code for an identical CDR3. The chain uses TRBV19 and TRBJ1-1; D might be TRBD1 (6 bases). CDR3 length equals 14 residues. Trimming pared 2 bases from V and 0 bases from J, leaving 7 bases between. Germline V gene lookup returns CDR1 LNHDA and CDR2 SQIVND (reference sequence). The CDR3 DNA sequence: TGTGCCAGTAGTATAAGGGGGATGAACACTGAAGCTTTCTTT. Protein product: CASSIRGMNTEAFF.